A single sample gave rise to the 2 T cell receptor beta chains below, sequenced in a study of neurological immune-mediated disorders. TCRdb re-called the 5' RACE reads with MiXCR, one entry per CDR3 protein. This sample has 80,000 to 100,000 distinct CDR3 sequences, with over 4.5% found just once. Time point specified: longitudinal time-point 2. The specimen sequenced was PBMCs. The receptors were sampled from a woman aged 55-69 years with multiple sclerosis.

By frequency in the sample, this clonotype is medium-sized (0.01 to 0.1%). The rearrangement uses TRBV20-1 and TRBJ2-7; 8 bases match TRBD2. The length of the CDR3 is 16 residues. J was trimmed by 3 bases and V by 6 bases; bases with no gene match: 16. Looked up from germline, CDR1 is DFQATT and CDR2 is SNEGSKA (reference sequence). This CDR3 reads CSARIPDGGGDYEQYF. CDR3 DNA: TGCAGTGCCCGAATCCCCGACGGGGGGGGGGACTACGAGCAGTACTTC.

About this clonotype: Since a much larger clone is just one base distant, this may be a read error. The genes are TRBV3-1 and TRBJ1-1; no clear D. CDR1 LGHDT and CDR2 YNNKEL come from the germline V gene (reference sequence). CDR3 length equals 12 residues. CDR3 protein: CVSSQVGRGAFF. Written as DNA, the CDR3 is TGTGTCAGCAGCCAAGTCGGCAGAGGAGCTTTCTTT. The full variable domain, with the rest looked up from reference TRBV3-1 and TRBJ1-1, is DTAVSQTPKYLVTQMGNDKSIKCEQNLGHDTMYWYKQDSKKFLKIMFSYNNKELIINETVPNRFSPKSPDKAHLNLHINSLELGDSAVYFCVSSQVGRGAFFGQGTRLTVV.